A single T cell receptor (beta chain) is shown here with its context. Germline V gene lookup returns CDR1 SQVTM and CDR2 ANQGSEA. CDR3 length: 15 amino acids. Deletions cut 6 bases from V and 1 base from J, with 18 bases between. This entry is derived from a study of T-cell reconstitution after alpha-beta-depleted transplantation in children. Preparation of the TCRbeta library involved a method that used unique molecular identifiers. Each CDR3 protein is one row after TCRdb ran MiXCR on the PCR reads. This sample has 800,000 to 1,000,000 distinct CDR3 sequences, with about 26% found just once. This chain uses TRBV29-1 with TRBJ1-1, with a possible D match to TRBD1 (6 bases). The clonotype originates from a boy less than two years old who had a stem cell transplant for SCID, so the T cells may come from the graft donor. This material consisted of PBMCs, mostly from graft donor cells, taken 360 days after TCRalphabeta/CD19-depleted stem cell transplant. This chain's CDR3 is CSVRLQGHPNTEAFF. The CDR3 DNA reads TGCAGCGTCAGACTCCAGGGGCACCCGAACACTGAAGCTTTCTTT.